This T cell receptor beta chain emerged from a study of cytomegalovirus exposure and HLA in healthy donors. About the study: As released early, the data held 85 million to 95 million unique TCRs from HLA-typed donors. Genetic ancestry analysis placed about 84% of the 398 donors that were genotyped in the Caucasian-associated cluster. Regarding the study as a whole: Overall, roughly 150 TCR beta chains were annotated as cytomegalovirus-associated. Association with HLA alleles at 0.05 false discovery rate was found for around 15,000 TCR beta sequences in a later analysis.

The PCR ran on 60 Vbeta and 13 Jbeta primers. Assay used: immunoSEQ multiplex PCR; TCRdb lists only in-frame clones, some missing. The data contain some 98,000 clones, about 80% of them singletons. About this clone itself: Its target is not known.

This sequence was found in a man aged 18 to 29 in good health and CMV-seropositive. Sequenced sample: PBMCs.

This chain's CDR3 is CASSPTLAGYNEQFF. For the CDR3, the DNA is TGTGCCAGCAGCCCGACGCTAGCGGGGTACAATGAGCAGTTCTTC. The rearrangement links TRBV5-4 to TRBJ2-1, with 9 nucleotides matching TRBD2. Germline CDR1 SGHNT, CDR2 YYREEE (reference sequence). This CDR3 contains 15 residues. After removal of 4 bases from V and 4 bases from J, the junction contained 6 bases not matched to a gene.